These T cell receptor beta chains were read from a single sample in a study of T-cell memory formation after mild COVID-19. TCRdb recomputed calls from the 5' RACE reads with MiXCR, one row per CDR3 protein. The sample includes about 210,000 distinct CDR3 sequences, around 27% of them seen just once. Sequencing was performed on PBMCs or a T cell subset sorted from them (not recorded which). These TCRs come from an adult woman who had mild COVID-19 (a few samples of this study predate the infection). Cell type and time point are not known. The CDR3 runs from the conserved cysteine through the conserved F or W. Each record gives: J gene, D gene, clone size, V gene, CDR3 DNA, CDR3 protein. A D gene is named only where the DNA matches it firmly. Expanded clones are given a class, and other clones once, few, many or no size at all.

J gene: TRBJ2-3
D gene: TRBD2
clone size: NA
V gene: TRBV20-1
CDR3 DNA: TGCAGTGCCCGCCTTGGGACTAGCGGACGCACAGATACGCAGTATTTT
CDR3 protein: CSARLGTSGRTDTQYF

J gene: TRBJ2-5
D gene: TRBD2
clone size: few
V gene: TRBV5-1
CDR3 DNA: TGCGCCAGCAGCTTGGAATGGGGTAGCGGGGAGACCCAGTACTTC
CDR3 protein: CASSLEWGSGETQYF

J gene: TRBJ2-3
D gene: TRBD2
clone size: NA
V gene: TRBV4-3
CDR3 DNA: TGCGCCAGCAGCCAAGAGGGGACTAGCGGGAGCACAGATACGCAGTATTTT
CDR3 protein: CASSQEGTSGSTDTQYF

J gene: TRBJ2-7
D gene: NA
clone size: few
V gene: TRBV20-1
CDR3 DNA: TGCAGTGGATACGTGAAGCAATTGGGTGAGCAGTACTTC
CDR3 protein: CSGYVKQLGEQYF

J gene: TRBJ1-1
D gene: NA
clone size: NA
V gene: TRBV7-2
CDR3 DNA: TGTGCCAGCAGCTCGACAGGAAGAGGGCACACTGAAGCTTTCTTT
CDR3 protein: CASSSTGRGHTEAFF

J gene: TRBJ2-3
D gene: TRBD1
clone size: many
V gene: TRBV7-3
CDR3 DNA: TGTGCCAGCAGCCCCTGGGAAGGGGGCGCCGATACGCAGTATTTT
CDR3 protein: CASSPWEGGADTQYF

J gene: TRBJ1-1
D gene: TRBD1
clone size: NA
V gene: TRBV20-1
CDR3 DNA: TGCAGTGCTAGGGGGACAGGGATGGGTAACACTGAAGCTTTCTTT
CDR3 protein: CSARGTGMGNTEAFF

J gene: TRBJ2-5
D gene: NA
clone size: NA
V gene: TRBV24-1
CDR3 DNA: TGTGCCACCAGTAAGAAGGGGCGAGAGACCCAGTACTTC
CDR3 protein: CATSKKGRETQYF

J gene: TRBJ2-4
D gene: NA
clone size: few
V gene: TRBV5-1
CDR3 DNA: TGCGCCAGCAGCCCGGGACTAGCCAAAAACATTCAGTACTTC
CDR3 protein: CASSPGLAKNIQYF

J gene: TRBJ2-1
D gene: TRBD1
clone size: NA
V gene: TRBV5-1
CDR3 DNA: TGCGCCAGCAGCTTGTATACCGGGACAGGAGTAAATGAGCAGTTCTTC
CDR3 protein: CASSLYTGTGVNEQFF

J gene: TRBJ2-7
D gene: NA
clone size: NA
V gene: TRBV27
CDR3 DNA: TGTGCCAGCAGCGAAACAGGGACCGACTACGAGCAGTACTTC
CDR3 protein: CASSETGTDYEQYF

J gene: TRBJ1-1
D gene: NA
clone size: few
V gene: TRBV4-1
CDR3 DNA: TGCGCCAGCAGCCAAGATAAGGGGAACACTGAAGCTTTCTTT
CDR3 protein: CASSQDKGNTEAFF

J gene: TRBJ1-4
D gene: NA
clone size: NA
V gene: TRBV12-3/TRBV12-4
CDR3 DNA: TGTGCCAGCAGTTCCGGCGGAACGAGGAGTCAACTGTTTTTT
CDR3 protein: CASSSGGTRSQLFF

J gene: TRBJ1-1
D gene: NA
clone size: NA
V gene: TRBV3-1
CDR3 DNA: TGTGCCAGCACCACAGGTGGAACGCCTGAAGCTTTCTTT
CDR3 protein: CASTTGGTPEAFF

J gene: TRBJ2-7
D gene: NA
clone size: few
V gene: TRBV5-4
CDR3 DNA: TGTGCCAGCAGCGCCGCTCAGGGTCCCGACGAGCAGTACTTC
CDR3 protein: CASSAAQGPDEQYF

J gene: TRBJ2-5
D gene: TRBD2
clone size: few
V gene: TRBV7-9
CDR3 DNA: TGTGCCAGCAGCTCGACCCTTAGTGAATTTACGGACCCTAGCGGGGGACAAGAGACCCAGTACTTC
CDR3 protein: CASSSTLSEFTDPSGGQETQYF

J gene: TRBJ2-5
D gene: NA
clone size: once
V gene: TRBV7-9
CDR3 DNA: TGTGCCAGCAGCATAAGTTGGGTTCCGCGGGGCCAAGAGACCCAGTACTTC
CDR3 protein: CASSISWVPRGQETQYF

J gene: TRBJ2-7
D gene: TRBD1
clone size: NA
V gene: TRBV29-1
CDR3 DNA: TGCAGCGTTGATGCAAAGGACACAGGGGGCTTAGAGCAGTACTTC
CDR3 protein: CSVDAKDTGGLEQYF